Following are 21 T cell receptor beta chains from one sample sequenced in a study of shared clonotypes between healthy human individuals. The naive CD8 population came from CD45RO-negative cells selected for CCR7, without terminally differentiated effector memory CD45RA+ cells. Profiling relied on immunoSEQ multiplex PCR, and the TCRdb table lists in-frame clones only, not all of them. Among millions of clones, about 95% were seen once, and the ten largest hold roughly 1%. Sequenced input: naive CD8+ T cells sorted from blood. These receptor sequences come from a man younger than 30 in good health.

V gene TRBV5-1 combines with J gene TRBJ2-1, with 9 positions matching TRBD1. The CDR3 loop spans 14 amino acids. Unmatched junction bases numbered 7, after V lost 2 bases and J lost 10 bases. Germline V gives CDR1 SGHRS, CDR2 YFSETQ. The CDR3 spells CASSFRTGDWEQFF. DNA for the CDR3: TGCGCCAGCAGCTTTAGGACAGGGGATTGGGAGCAGTTCTTC.

V is TRBV9 and J is TRBJ1-6; TRBD1 might be the D (5 bases). The germline V gene encodes CDR1 SGDLS and CDR2 YYNGEE. V lost 3 bases to trimming and J lost 11 bases, with 12 bases between them. CDR3 length: 13 residues. Here the CDR3 reads CASSAGSGAPLHF. In DNA, the CDR3 is TGTGCCAGCAGCGCCGGGTCGGGGGCACCCCTCCACTTT.

V usage is TRBV14 and J usage is TRBJ2-1; 7 bases are shared with TRBD1. The V gene's germline CDR1 is SGHDN and CDR2 FVKESK. V lost 5 bases and J lost 2; bases outside the gene matches: 9. This CDR3 is 16 amino acids long. CDR3 residues: CASSSRQGGPYNEQFF. The CDR3 region has the DNA TGTGCCAGCAGCTCCCGACAGGGTGGGCCCTACAATGAGCAGTTCTTC.

This CDR3 is CASSFTGATNEKLFF. The CDR3 nucleotides are TGTGCCAGCAGTTTTACAGGGGCAACTAATGAAAAACTGTTTTTT. The V and J genes are TRBV28 and TRBJ1-4, with 7 bases that match TRBD1. The CDR3 runs to 15 residues. Germline V CDR1 and CDR2: MDHEN, SYDVKM. The V and J ends lost 3 bases and 0 bases, in that order; junction bases with no gene match: 1.

The V gene is TRBV28, the J gene TRBJ2-5, with 7 nucleotides matching TRBD2. Trimming removed 2 bases from V and 5 bases from J; junction bases left unmatched: 8. CDR3 length: 15 amino acids. Germline CDR1 and CDR2: MDHEN and SYDVKM. The CDR3, as DNA: TGTGCCAGCAGTTTAGCGGGAGTCTTGGGGGAGACCCAGTACTTC. Amino acid sequence: CASSLAGVLGETQYF.

This clone occurred once. Distinct nucleotide sequences in the sample also encode this CDR3. This sequence joins TRBV7-9 and TRBJ2-7; the D is unclear. CDR1 SEHNR and CDR2 FQNEAQ come from the germline V gene (reference sequence). This CDR3 has 12 residues. V dropped 5 bases and J dropped 4 bases, with 9 bases sitting between them. CDR3 sequence: CASSPPSYEQYF. The CDR3 coding sequence is TGTGCCAGCAGCCCCCCGAGTTACGAGCAGTACTTC. The whole variable domain, remainder taken from reference TRBV7-9 and TRBJ2-7, is DTGVSQNPRHKITKRGQNVTFRCDPISEHNRLYWYRQTLGQGPEFLTYFQNEAQLEKSRLLSDRFSAERPKGSFSTLEIQRTEQGDSAMYLCASSPPSYEQYFGPGTRLTVT.

The chain employs TRBV7-2 and TRBJ2-7; D possibly uses TRBD1 or TRBD2 (5 bases each). V lost 3 bases to trimming and J lost 0 bases, with 18 bases between them. Per the germline V gene, CDR1 is SGHTA and CDR2 is FQGNSA. The CDR3 has 17 amino acids. This chain's CDR3 is CASSFPRSGLFSYEQYF. CDR3 in DNA: TGTGCCAGCAGCTTCCCCCGATCGGGGCTGTTCTCCTACGAGCAGTACTTC.

This chain joins TRBV12-5 and TRBJ2-3; no clear D. V was cut by 6 bases and J by 1 base, with 14 bases left in between. Per the germline V gene, CDR1 is LGHNT and CDR2 is FRNRAP. The CDR3 spans 15 residues. CDR3 amino acids: CASGRWALGTDTQYF. The CDR3, as DNA: TGTGCTAGTGGCCGATGGGCACTTGGCACAGATACGCAGTATTTT.

As for this clone: Other DNA sequences within the sample encode an identical CDR3. The V call is TRBV11-2, the J call TRBJ2-7; tentatively, D is TRBD1 (5 bases). Germline CDR1 is SGHAT and CDR2 is FQNNGV. This CDR3 is built from 12 residues. V was clipped by 1 base and J by 5 bases, with 6 bases between them. The CDR3 nucleotides are TGTGCCAGCAGCTTAGGCAGGGACGAGCAGTACTTC. It encodes CASSLGRDEQYF.

The chain employs TRBV28 and TRBJ2-1; perhaps TRBD1 as D (6 bases). Looked up from germline, CDR1 is MDHEN and CDR2 is SYDVKM. Trimming took 6 bases from V and 9 from J, leaving 12 bases between them. The CDR3 contains 12 residues. CDR3 nucleotides: TGTGCCAGCAGCCGAAACAGGGTTGAGCAGTTCTTC. This encodes CASSRNRVEQFF.

V gene TRBV15 combines with J gene TRBJ2-3; D perhaps matches TRBD2 (6 bases). Trimming took 3 bases from V and 2 from J, leaving 6 bases between them. Germline assignment: CDR1 LNHNV and CDR2 YYDKDF (reference sequence). This CDR3 is 13 amino acids long. The CDR3 coding sequence is TGTGCCACCAGCAGGGACTACACAGATACGCAGTATTTT. This gives the protein CATSRDYTDTQYF.

To note about this clone: The same CDR3 is also encoded by other DNA sequences in this sample. The chain combines TRBV27 with TRBJ2-7; 10 bases agree with TRBD2. Per the germline V gene, CDR1 is MNHEY and CDR2 is SMNVEV (reference sequence). V lost 2 bases, J lost 0 bases, and 1 base stayed unmatched. This CDR3 is 15 amino acids long. The CDR3, as DNA: TGTGCCAGCAGTTTAAGCGGGGGGGCCTCCTACGAGCAGTACTTC. It encodes CASSLSGGASYEQYF.

This clone was seen a handful of times. DNA for the CDR3: TGTGCCAGCAGCTTTGGTCAAGGCCCCTATAATTCACCCCTCCACTTT. Amino acid sequence: CASSFGQGPYNSPLHF. This chain uses TRBV7-9 with TRBJ1-6, with D unresolved. The length of the CDR3 is 16 residues. CDR1 is SEHNR and CDR2 is FQNEAQ in the germline V gene (reference sequence). Trimming left V 3 bases short and J 2 bases short, with 11 bases between.

The chain joins TRBV19 to TRBJ1-1; D may be TRBD1 (5 bases). CDR1 LNHDA and CDR2 SQIVND come from the germline V gene (reference sequence). The ends were cut back, 7 bases at V and 5 bases at J, with 17 bases in the middle. This CDR3 has 14 residues. The CDR3 reads CASTYGTRGTEAFF. CDR3 bases: TGTGCCAGTACCTACGGGACCCGTGGGACTGAAGCTTTCTTT.

The CDR3: CASSVLGDTGELFF. For the CDR3, the DNA is TGTGCCAGCAGTGTGTTGGGGGACACCGGGGAGCTGTTTTTT. The gene calls are TRBV2 and TRBJ2-2; D could derive from TRBD1 or TRBD2 (5 bases each). From germline, CDR1 is SNHLY and CDR2 FYNNEI. V lost 4 bases and J lost 3, with 9 bases in between. This CDR3 has 14 amino acids.

The rearrangement joins TRBV7-8 to TRBJ1-1; TRBD1 agrees at 8 bases. The germline CDR1 and CDR2 sequences are SGHVS and FQNEAQ. V dropped 5 bases and J dropped 8; count of bases not matched to a gene: 7. The CDR3 totals 13 residues. The CDR3: CASSRTGTFEAFF. The DNA of the CDR3 is TGTGCCAGCAGCCGGACAGGGACTTTCGAAGCTTTCTTT.

V is TRBV11-1 and J is TRBJ2-7, with 11 bases aligning to TRBD1. The germline V gene encodes CDR1 SGHAT and CDR2 FQDESV (reference sequence). This CDR3 region has 16 residues. The ends lost 2 bases at V and 3 bases at J; junction bases unmatched: 6. Written as DNA, the CDR3 is TGTGCCAGCAGCTTAAGGGGGACAGGGGGTTTCTACGAGCAGTACTTC. Its protein product is CASSLRGTGGFYEQYF.

The chain has TRBV6-1 and TRBJ2-5; possible D gene TRBD2, 6 bases. Germline V gene lookup returns CDR1 MNHNS and CDR2 SASEGT. The CDR3 runs 15 residues. Trimming cost V 6 bases and J 3 bases, with 17 bases left between them. CDR3 nucleotide sequence: TGTGCCAGCAGCTCTCAGGCCGGGGGAGAAGAGACCCAGTACTTC. This sequence encodes CASSSQAGGEETQYF.

This clone has more than one count but fewer than ten. The rearrangement uses TRBV5-1 and TRBJ1-5; 11 bases match TRBD1. V shed 3 bases, J shed 7 bases, and the junction held 3 bases outside the gene matches. This CDR3 is built from 14 residues. Germline-derived CDR1 and CDR2 are SGHRS and YFSETQ. The CDR3 sequence is CASSSGQGAQPQHF. The DNA of the CDR3 is TGCGCCAGCAGCTCCGGACAGGGGGCCCAGCCCCAGCATTTT.

V and J are TRBV13 and TRBJ1-1; D remains ambiguous. Germline assignment: CDR1 PRHDT and CDR2 FYEKMQ (reference sequence). CDR3 length: 14 residues. Deletions cut 0 bases from V and 5 bases from J, with 10 bases between. CDR3 in amino acids: CASSLGSTGTEAFF. The CDR3 DNA reads TGTGCCAGCAGCTTAGGAAGTACGGGTACTGAAGCTTTCTTT. Full variable domain (rest looked up from reference TRBV13 and TRBJ1-1): AAGVIQSPRHLIKEKRETATLKCYPIPRHDTVYWYQQGPGQDPQFLISFYEKMQSDKGSIPDRFSAQQFSDYHSELNMSSLELGDSALYFCASSLGSTGTEAFFGQGTRLTVV.

This clone has only one observation. V and J are TRBV28 and TRBJ1-5; tentative D call: TRBD1 (5 bases). V was cut by 7 bases and J by 6 bases, with 13 bases left in between. The CDR3 extends over 13 amino acids. Germline lookup yields CDR1 MDHEN and CDR2 SYDVKM. In DNA, the CDR3 is TGTGCCAGCATGGAAGGGGCTGGTCAGCCCCAGCATTTT. Encoded protein: CASMEGAGQPQHF.